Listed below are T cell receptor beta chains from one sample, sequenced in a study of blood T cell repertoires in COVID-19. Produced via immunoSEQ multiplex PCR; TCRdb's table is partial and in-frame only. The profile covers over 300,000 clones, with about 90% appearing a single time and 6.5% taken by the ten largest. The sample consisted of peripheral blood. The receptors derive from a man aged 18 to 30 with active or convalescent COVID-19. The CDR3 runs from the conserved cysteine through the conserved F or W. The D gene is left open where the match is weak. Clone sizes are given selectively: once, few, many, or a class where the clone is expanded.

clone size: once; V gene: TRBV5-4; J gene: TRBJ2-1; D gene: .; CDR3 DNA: TGTGCCAGCAGCTTGGGAACGGGGCAGTTCTTC; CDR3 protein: CASSLGTGQFF
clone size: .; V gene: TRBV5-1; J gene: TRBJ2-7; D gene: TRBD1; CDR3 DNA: TGCGCCAGCAGCTTGTGGGGGAGTAACCGGGACAGGGACACCTACGAGCAGTACTTC; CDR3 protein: CASSLWGSNRDRDTYEQYF
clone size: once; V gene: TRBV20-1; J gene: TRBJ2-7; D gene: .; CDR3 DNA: TGCAGTGCTAGTGTCGCGCCTGGCGAGCAGTACTTC; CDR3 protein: CSASVAPGEQYF
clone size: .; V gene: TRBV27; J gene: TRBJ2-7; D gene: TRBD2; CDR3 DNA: TGTGCCAGCAGTTTCCGGACTCTAGCGGGGGACCCATCCTACGAGCAGTACTTC; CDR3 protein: CASSFRTLAGDPSYEQYF
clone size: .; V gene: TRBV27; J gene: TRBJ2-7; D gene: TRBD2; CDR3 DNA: TGTGCCAGCAGTCCAAGGACTAGCGACTTCTACGAGCAGTACTTC; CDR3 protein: CASSPRTSDFYEQYF
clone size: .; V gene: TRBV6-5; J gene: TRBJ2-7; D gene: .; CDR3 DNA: TGTGCCAGCAGCAACCTTCCGACAGGTTATTACGAGCAGTACTTC; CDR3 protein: CASSNLPTGYYEQYF
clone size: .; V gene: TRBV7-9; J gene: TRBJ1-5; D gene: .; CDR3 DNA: TGTGCCAGCAGCCATACTGGTCTGGATCAGCCCCAGCATTTT; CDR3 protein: CASSHTGLDQPQHF
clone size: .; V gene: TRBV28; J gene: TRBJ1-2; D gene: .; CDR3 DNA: TGTGCCAGCAGTTTAATCGGCAGGGCCTCTACTGGCTACACCTTC; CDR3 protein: CASSLIGRASTGYTF
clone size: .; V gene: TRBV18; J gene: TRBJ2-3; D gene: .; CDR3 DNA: TGTGCCAGCTCACCAATGGAGGGATCGAGCACAGATACGCAGTATTTT; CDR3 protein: CASSPMEGSSTDTQYF
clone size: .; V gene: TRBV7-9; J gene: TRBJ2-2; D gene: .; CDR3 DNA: TGTGCCAGCAGCTTAATAGTGGCGAACACCGGGGAGCTGTTTTTT; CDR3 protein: CASSLIVANTGELFF
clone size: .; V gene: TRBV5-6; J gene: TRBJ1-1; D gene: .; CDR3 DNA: TGTGCCAGCTTTCGAGGGCCAAACACTGAAGCTTTCTTT; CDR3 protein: CASFRGPNTEAFF
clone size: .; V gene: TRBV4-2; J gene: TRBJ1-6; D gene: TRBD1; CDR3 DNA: TGTGCCAGCAGACAGGACAGGGGAGATTCACCCCTCCACTTT; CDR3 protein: CASRQDRGDSPLHF
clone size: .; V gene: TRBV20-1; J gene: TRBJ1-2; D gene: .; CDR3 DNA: TGCAGTGCTAGTTGGGGGGATTATGGCTACACCTTC; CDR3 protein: CSASWGDYGYTF
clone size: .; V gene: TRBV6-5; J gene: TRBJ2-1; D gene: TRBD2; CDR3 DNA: TGTGCCAGCAGTTTCCAGGCTAGCGGGAGTTTTGAGCAGTTCTTC; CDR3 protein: CASSFQASGSFEQFF
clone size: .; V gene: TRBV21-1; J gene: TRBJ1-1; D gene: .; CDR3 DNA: TGTGCCAGCAGCAATAAAAAGGGGAGAGGGGACATGGCCTGGAACACTGAAGCTTTCTTT; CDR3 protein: CASSNKKGRGDMAWNTEAFF
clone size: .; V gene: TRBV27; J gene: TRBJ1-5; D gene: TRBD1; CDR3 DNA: TGTGCCAGCAGTTTTGCAGGGGGTTTTCAGCCCCAGCATTTT; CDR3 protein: CASSFAGGFQPQHF
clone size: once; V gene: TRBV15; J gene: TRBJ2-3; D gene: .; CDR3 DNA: TGTGCCACCAGCAGAGATTTCGGCGGTGGCACAGATACGCAGTATTTT; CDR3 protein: CATSRDFGGGTDTQYF
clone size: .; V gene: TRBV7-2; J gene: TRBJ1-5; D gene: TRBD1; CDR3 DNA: TGTGCCAGCAGCCCGAGAACAGGGGGCTCCGGCAATCAGCCCCAGCATTTT; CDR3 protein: CASSPRTGGSGNQPQHF
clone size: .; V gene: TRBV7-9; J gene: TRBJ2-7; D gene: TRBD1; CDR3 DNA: TGTGCCAGCAGCTTAAAGGTCGGGACAGTGACGCACGAGCAGTACTTC; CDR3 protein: CASSLKVGTVTHEQYF
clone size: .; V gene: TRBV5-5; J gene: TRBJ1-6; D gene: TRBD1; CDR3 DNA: TGTGCCAGCAGACCAACGACAGGGTGGTGGGCTAATTCACCCCTCCACTTT; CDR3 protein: CASRPTTGWWANSPLHF
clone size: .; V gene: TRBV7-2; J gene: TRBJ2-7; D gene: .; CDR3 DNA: TGTGCCAGCACGAAGGGGTGGGGGCCCTCCTACGAGCAGTACTTC; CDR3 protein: CASTKGWGPSYEQYF
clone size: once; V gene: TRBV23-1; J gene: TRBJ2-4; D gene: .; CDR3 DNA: TGCGCCAGCAGTCGGGCAGGGGAGGGTAGCATTCAGTACTTC; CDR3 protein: CASSRAGEGSIQYF
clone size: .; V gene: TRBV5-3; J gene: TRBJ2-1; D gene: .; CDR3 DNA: TGTGCCAGAAGCTCCGCCCCCCCCCTGGCGGGGTCGGGTGAGCAGTTCTTC; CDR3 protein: CARSSAPPLAGSGEQFF
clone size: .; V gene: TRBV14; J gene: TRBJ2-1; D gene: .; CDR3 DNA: TGTGCCAGCAGCTTTGACAGGACTTACAGGATCACCCCCAATGAGCAGTTCTTC; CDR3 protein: CASSFDRTYRITPNEQFF
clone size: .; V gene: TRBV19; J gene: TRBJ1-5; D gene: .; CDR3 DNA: TGTGCCAGTAGGGTTCGTCGGGGTAACCAGCCCCAGCATTTT; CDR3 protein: CASRVRRGNQPQHF
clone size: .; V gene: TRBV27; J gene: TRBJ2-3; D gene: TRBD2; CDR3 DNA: TGTGCCAGCAGTTTAACTATCCCCGCCCTAGCGGGGACAGATACGCAGTATTTT; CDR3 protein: CASSLTIPALAGTDTQYF
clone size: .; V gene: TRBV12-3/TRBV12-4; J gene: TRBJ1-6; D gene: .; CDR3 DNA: TGTGCCAGCAGTACACGAGACAGCTCACCCCTCCACTTT; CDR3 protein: CASSTRDSSPLHF
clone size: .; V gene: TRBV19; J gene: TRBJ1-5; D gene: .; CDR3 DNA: TGTGCCAGTAGTATTTTCTTTTATAGCAATCAGCCCCAGCATTTT; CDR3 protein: CASSIFFYSNQPQHF
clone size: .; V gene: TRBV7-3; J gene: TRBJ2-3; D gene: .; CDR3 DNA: TGTGCCAGCAGCGCCACTCCAGGGGTTGGCACAGATACGCAGTATTTT; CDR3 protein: CASSATPGVGTDTQYF
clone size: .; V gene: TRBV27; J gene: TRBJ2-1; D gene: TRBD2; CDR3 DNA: TGTGCCAGCAGTGCCCTCGGGACTAGCGACAATGAGCAGTTCTTC; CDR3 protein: CASSALGTSDNEQFF
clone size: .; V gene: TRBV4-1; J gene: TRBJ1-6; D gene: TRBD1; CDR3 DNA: TGCGCCAGCAGCCAAGAAGGGACAGTCGATTCACCCCTCCACTTT; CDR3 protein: CASSQEGTVDSPLHF
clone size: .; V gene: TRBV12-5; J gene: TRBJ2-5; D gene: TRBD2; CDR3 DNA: TGTGCTAGTGGTTTGGGGGACACAGCCCTAGCGGGAGTGGAGACCCAGTACTTC; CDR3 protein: CASGLGDTALAGVETQYF
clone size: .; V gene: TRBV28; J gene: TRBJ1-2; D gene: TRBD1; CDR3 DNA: TGTGCCAGCACCAGGGCCGGACAGGGGGTGGCTGGCTACACCTTC; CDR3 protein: CASTRAGQGVAGYTF
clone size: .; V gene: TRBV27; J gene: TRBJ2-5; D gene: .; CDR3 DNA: TGTGCCAGCAGTTACACCAGCCAAGAGACCCAGTACTTC; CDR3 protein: CASSYTSQETQYF
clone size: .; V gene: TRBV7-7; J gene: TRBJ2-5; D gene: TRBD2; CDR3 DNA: TGTGCTAGCAGCTTATCTTTGCTAGCGGGAGCTGGAGAGACCCAGTACTTC; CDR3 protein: CASSLSLLAGAGETQYF
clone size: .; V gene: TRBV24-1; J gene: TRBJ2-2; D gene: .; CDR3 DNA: TGTGCCACCAGTGGCAACAGGGTTACCGGGGAGCTGTTTTTT; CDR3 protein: CATSGNRVTGELFF
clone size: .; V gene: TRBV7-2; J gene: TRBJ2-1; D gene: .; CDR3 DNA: TGTGCCAGCAGCTTCCAGGGCCGCGGTAACAATGAGCAGTTCTTC; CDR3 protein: CASSFQGRGNNEQFF
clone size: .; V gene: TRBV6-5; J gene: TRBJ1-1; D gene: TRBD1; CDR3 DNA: TGTGCCAGCAGTTACGCCTCCCGGGACAGCACTGAAGCTTTCTTT; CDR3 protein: CASSYASRDSTEAFF
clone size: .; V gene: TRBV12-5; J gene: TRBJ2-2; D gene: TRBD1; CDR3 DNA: TGTGCTAGTGGCCTGACAGGGGTGACGGCCGGGGAGCTGTTTTTT; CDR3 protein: CASGLTGVTAGELFF
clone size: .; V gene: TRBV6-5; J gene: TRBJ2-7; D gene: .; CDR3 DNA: TGTGCCAGCGTCGACGGGAGCCTAGGGAACGAGCAGTACTTC; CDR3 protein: CASVDGSLGNEQYF
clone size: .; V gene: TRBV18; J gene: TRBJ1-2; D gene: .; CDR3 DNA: TGTGCCAGCTCACCACCGACAGCTAACTATGGCTACACCTTC; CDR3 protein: CASSPPTANYGYTF
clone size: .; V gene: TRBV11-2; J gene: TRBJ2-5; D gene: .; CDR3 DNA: TGTGCCAGCAGCCAATCCAGGGGATGGGAGACCCAGTACTTC; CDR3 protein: CASSQSRGWETQYF
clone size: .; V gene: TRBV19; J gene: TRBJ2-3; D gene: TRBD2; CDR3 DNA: TGTGCCAGTAGTTCGGCTAGCGGGAGAATAACAGATACGCAGTATTTT; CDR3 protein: CASSSASGRITDTQYF
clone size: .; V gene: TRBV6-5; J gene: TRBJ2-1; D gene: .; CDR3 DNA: TGTGCCAGCAACCAGGGGAGCGATGAGCAGTTCTTC; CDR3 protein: CASNQGSDEQFF
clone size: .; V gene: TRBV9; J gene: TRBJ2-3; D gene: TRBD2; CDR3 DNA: TGTGCCAGCAGCCTACGACTAGCGGGGAGCACAGATACGCAGTATTTT; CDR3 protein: CASSLRLAGSTDTQYF
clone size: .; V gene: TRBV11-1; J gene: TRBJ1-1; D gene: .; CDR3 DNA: TGTGCCAGCAGCTTAGATCCGACTGAAGCTTTCTTT; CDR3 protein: CASSLDPTEAFF
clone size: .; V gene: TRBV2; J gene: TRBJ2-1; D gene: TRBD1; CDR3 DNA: TGTGCCAGCAGTAACAGGGGGCATGAGCAGTTCTTC; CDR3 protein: CASSNRGHEQFF
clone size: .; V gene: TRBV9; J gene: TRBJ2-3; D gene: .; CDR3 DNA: TGTGCCAGCAGCGTATGGGGGCGGGCCACAGATACGCAGTATTTT; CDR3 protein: CASSVWGRATDTQYF
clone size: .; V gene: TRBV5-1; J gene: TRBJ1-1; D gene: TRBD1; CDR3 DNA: TGCGCCAGCAGCTTACCCGGGACAGCGAACACTGAAGCTTTCTTT; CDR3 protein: CASSLPGTANTEAFF
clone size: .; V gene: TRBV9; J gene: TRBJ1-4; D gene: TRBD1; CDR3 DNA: TGTGCCAGCAGCGCCGACAGGGGGCTGCAAGAAAAACTGTTTTTT; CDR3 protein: CASSADRGLQEKLFF
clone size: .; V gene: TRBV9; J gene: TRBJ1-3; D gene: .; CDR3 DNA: TGTGCCAGCAGTGCCGGAGGTACGGACACCATATATTTT; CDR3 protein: CASSAGGTDTIYF